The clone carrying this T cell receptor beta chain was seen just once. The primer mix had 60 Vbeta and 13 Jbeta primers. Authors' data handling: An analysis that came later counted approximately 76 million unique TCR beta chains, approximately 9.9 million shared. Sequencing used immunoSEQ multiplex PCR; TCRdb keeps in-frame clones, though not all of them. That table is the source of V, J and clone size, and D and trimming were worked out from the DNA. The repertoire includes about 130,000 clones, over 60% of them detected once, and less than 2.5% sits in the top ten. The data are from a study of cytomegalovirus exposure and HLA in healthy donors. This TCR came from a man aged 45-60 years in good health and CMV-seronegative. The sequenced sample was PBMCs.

The CDR3 nucleotides read TGTGCCAGCAGAAACCGGGACAGGGATGACTATGGCTACACCTTC. It encodes CASRNRDRDDYGYTF. The rearrangement joins TRBV7-9 to TRBJ1-2; 9 bases agree with TRBD1. The length of the CDR3 is 15 residues. Germline V CDR1 and CDR2: SEHNR, FQNEAQ (reference sequence). The J segment lost 3 bases and the V segment lost 6 bases, leaving 8 bases of the junction unmatched.